These T cell receptor beta chains were read from a single sample in a study of cytomegalovirus exposure and HLA in healthy donors. The assay was immunoSEQ multiplex PCR, and TCRdb's table has in-frame clones only and misses some. The sample has roughly 150,000 clones, over 75% seen once; the top ten hold under 2%. The specimen was PBMCs. The receptors here all came from a woman between 18 and 29 years old in good health and CMV-seronegative. Each CDR3 is given with its conserved first and last residue. The order of the fields is CDR3 DNA, CDR3 protein, D gene, clone size, V gene, J gene. A D gene is named only where the DNA matches it firmly. Rows give clone size only sometimes, using once, few, many, or a class for an expanded clone.

DNA: TGTGCCAGCAGTAAAGCGGGACTAGCGGGGTTCACCGGGGAGCTGTTTTTT
CDR3: CASSKAGLAGFTGELFF
D: TRBD2
size: -
V: TRBV27
J: TRBJ2-2

DNA: TGTGCCAGCAGCGTAGGAGGTGTCAGGGGGCCTGGAAACACCATATATTTT
CDR3: CASSVGGVRGPGNTIYF
D: TRBD1
size: -
V: TRBV9
J: TRBJ1-3

DNA: TGCAGCGTTTCCGGGGGTATGACCTACGAGCAGTACTTC
CDR3: CSVSGGMTYEQYF
D: -
size: -
V: TRBV29-1
J: TRBJ2-7

DNA: TGTGCCAGCAGCCTGACAGAGCGAGGCGAAAAACTGTTTTTT
CDR3: CASSLTERGEKLFF
D: -
size: -
V: TRBV27
J: TRBJ1-4

DNA: TGTGCCAGCAGCTTAATTGGCGGGGGTCTCTACAATGAGCAGTTCTTC
CDR3: CASSLIGGGLYNEQFF
D: TRBD2
size: once
V: TRBV7-3
J: TRBJ2-1

DNA: TGTGCCAGCAGCTTAACAGGGGCGGGGGGCGGCAATGAGCAGTTCTTC
CDR3: CASSLTGAGGGNEQFF
D: TRBD2
size: -
V: TRBV7-3
J: TRBJ2-1

DNA: TGTGCCAGCGTACAGATCGGTTATGGCTACACCTTC
CDR3: CASVQIGYGYTF
D: -
size: -
V: TRBV28
J: TRBJ1-2

DNA: TGTGCCAGCAGCCCCCGACAGGGGTACGGAAACACCATATATTTT
CDR3: CASSPRQGYGNTIYF
D: TRBD1
size: -
V: TRBV27
J: TRBJ1-3

DNA: TGTGCCAGCAGCTTCTACGACAGGGGGGATGAAAAACTGTTTTTT
CDR3: CASSFYDRGDEKLFF
D: TRBD1
size: -
V: TRBV7-9
J: TRBJ1-4

DNA: TGTGCCAGCTCACCACCAATGGGACAGGGGTATACTGAAGCTTTCTTT
CDR3: CASSPPMGQGYTEAFF
D: TRBD1
size: -
V: TRBV18
J: TRBJ1-1

DNA: TGCGCCAGCAGCTTGGCTAGGGAGGACGAGCAGTACTTC
CDR3: CASSLAREDEQYF
D: -
size: -
V: TRBV5-1
J: TRBJ2-7

DNA: TGTGCCAGTAGCCCATGGGGGGGTAGCACAGATACGCAGTATTTT
CDR3: CASSPWGGSTDTQYF
D: TRBD2
size: -
V: TRBV19
J: TRBJ2-3

DNA: TGTGCCAGCAGCGCCCAGGGGAACACTGAAGCTTTCTTT
CDR3: CASSAQGNTEAFF
D: -
size: -
V: TRBV9
J: TRBJ1-1

DNA: TGTGCCAGCACGCCGGGTAGAGAAAAACTGTTTTTT
CDR3: CASTPGREKLFF
D: -
size: -
V: TRBV2
J: TRBJ1-4

DNA: TGTGCCAGTAGTATAGGACTAGCGGGAATGGGGGTGTTCTTC
CDR3: CASSIGLAGMGVFF
D: TRBD2
size: few
V: TRBV19
J: TRBJ2-1

DNA: TGTGCCAGCAGCTTAACAGGGGGAAATCAGCCCCAGCATTTT
CDR3: CASSLTGGNQPQHF
D: TRBD1
size: -
V: TRBV6-6
J: TRBJ1-5

DNA: TGTGCCAGCACTAGCGGTACCGTCTACAATGAGCAGTTCTTC
CDR3: CASTSGTVYNEQFF
D: TRBD2
size: -
V: TRBV5-4
J: TRBJ2-1

DNA: TGTGCCAGCAGCTTAGTCGCCAGGGACTATAATTCACCCCTCCACTTT
CDR3: CASSLVARDYNSPLHF
D: -
size: -
V: TRBV7-2
J: TRBJ1-6

DNA: TGTGCCTGGAGTGTCGACAGCAACAATCAGCCCCAGCATTTT
CDR3: CAWSVDSNNQPQHF
D: -
size: -
V: TRBV30
J: TRBJ1-5

DNA: TGTGCCAGCAGCCAACAGGGGGGGTCCAATGAGCAGTTCTTC
CDR3: CASSQQGGSNEQFF
D: -
size: -
V: TRBV7-6
J: TRBJ2-1

DNA: TGCGCCAGCAGCGAGACAGGAGTCTTCCTGAATGAAAAACTGTTTTTT
CDR3: CASSETGVFLNEKLFF
D: -
size: -
V: TRBV5-1
J: TRBJ1-4

DNA: TGTGCCATCAGTGACCGAGCTAGCGGGACTAATGAGCAGTTCTTC
CDR3: CAISDRASGTNEQFF
D: TRBD2
size: -
V: TRBV10-3
J: TRBJ2-1

DNA: TGTGCCAGCAGCGAAACAGGGTGGGCCACTGAAGCTTTCTTT
CDR3: CASSETGWATEAFF
D: -
size: -
V: TRBV7-3
J: TRBJ1-1

DNA: TGTGCCAGCTCGTTTACCGGGTCGGGAGCTTTCTTT
CDR3: CASSFTGSGAFF
D: -
size: -
V: TRBV18
J: TRBJ1-1

DNA: TGTGCCAGCAGCGCGACCGGGACAGGGTGGTCCGGGGAGCTGTTTTTT
CDR3: CASSATGTGWSGELFF
D: TRBD1
size: -
V: TRBV9
J: TRBJ2-2

DNA: TGTTCCAGCAGCTTAGAGTCTACTAGCGGACACCAAGAGACCCAGTACTTC
CDR3: CSSSLESTSGHQETQYF
D: TRBD2
size: -
V: TRBV7-9
J: TRBJ2-5

DNA: TGTGCCATCAGTGGATCCTGGACAGGGGAAGCCAATCAGCCCCAGCATTTT
CDR3: CAISGSWTGEANQPQHF
D: TRBD1
size: -
V: TRBV10-3
J: TRBJ1-5

DNA: TGTGCCAGCAGCTTGGGGGGTCGGGAGACCCAGTACTTC
CDR3: CASSLGGRETQYF
D: -
size: -
V: TRBV7-2
J: TRBJ2-5

DNA: TGTGCCAGCAGCTTTTCTCCTAGCGGGGGGGACAATGAGCAGTTCTTC
CDR3: CASSFSPSGGDNEQFF
D: TRBD2
size: -
V: TRBV5-4
J: TRBJ2-1

DNA: TGTGCCAGTAGTATATCAGGTAACACTGAAGCTTTCTTT
CDR3: CASSISGNTEAFF
D: -
size: few
V: TRBV19
J: TRBJ1-1

DNA: TGTGCCATCAGACAGGGGAATGGGAATCAGCCCCAGCATTTT
CDR3: CAIRQGNGNQPQHF
D: TRBD1
size: -
V: TRBV10-3
J: TRBJ1-5

DNA: TGTGCCAGCAGCCCAGGGACAGGCACAATAAATCAGCCCCAGCATTTT
CDR3: CASSPGTGTINQPQHF
D: TRBD1
size: -
V: TRBV7-2
J: TRBJ1-5

DNA: TGTGCCAGCACCCGGAACGGGGGCTATGGCTACACCTTC
CDR3: CASTRNGGYGYTF
D: -
size: -
V: TRBV2
J: TRBJ1-2

DNA: TGTGCCAGCAGCGACATCAGCGGTTCCTACAATGAGCAGTTCTTC
CDR3: CASSDISGSYNEQFF
D: -
size: -
V: TRBV11-2
J: TRBJ2-1

DNA: TGTGCCAGCAGATACAGGGGGTCTCTTGGGTATGGCTACACCTTC
CDR3: CASRYRGSLGYGYTF
D: TRBD1
size: few
V: TRBV6-5
J: TRBJ1-2

DNA: TGTGCCAGCAGCTTTTTGAGCGGGGCGACAGATACGCAGTATTTT
CDR3: CASSFLSGATDTQYF
D: TRBD2
size: once
V: TRBV5-6
J: TRBJ2-3

DNA: TGTGCCAGCAGTCCCTCCGCGGCCCTAGTCGTCATATCCAATGAGCAGTTCTTC
CDR3: CASSPSAALVVISNEQFF
D: -
size: -
V: TRBV27
J: TRBJ2-1

DNA: TGCGCCAGCCGGAGGGCTGTCGAAAACACCATATATTTT
CDR3: CASRRAVENTIYF
D: -
size: -
V: TRBV4-1
J: TRBJ1-3

DNA: TGTGCCAGCGGTAGATATAGCAATCAGCCCCAGCATTTT
CDR3: CASGRYSNQPQHF
D: -
size: few
V: TRBV6-5
J: TRBJ1-5

DNA: TGTGCCAGCAGTTTATACGGCGGGAGTGTCACCGGGGAGCTGTTTTTT
CDR3: CASSLYGGSVTGELFF
D: TRBD2
size: -
V: TRBV28
J: TRBJ2-2

DNA: TGCAGCGTTCTGGACAGGGTGAACACTGAAGCTTTCTTT
CDR3: CSVLDRVNTEAFF
D: TRBD1
size: -
V: TRBV29-1
J: TRBJ1-1

DNA: TGCGCCAGCAGCCAAGATGGGCTTCAGGGAACTGGAAACACCATATATTTT
CDR3: CASSQDGLQGTGNTIYF
D: -
size: -
V: TRBV4-1
J: TRBJ1-3

DNA: TGTGCCAGCAGCCAAGTACTGGGCTCCCCTAACTATGGCTACACCTTC
CDR3: CASSQVLGSPNYGYTF
D: -
size: -
V: TRBV7-3
J: TRBJ1-2

DNA: TGTGCCAGCAGCTTTAGAGGGGGCGACTATGGCTACACCTTC
CDR3: CASSFRGGDYGYTF
D: TRBD1
size: -
V: TRBV5-6
J: TRBJ1-2

DNA: TGTGCCAGCAGCCAACCGGGACTAGCGGGATTGCAGTACTTC
CDR3: CASSQPGLAGLQYF
D: TRBD2
size: -
V: TRBV11-1
J: TRBJ2-5